This T cell receptor beta chain was obtained from a study of CD8 T cells in ankylosing spondylitis. This clonotype came up many times. Its matching antigen is unknown. Study-wide results and caveats: Certain motif variants had earlier been reported in reactive arthritis synovial fluid and blood. Disease-linked clones reportedly showed significant enrichment in matched ankylosing spondylitis synovial fluid. Seemingly characteristic of ankylosing spondylitis blood was a TCR beta motif consisting of about 8 highly homologous variants.

Quantitative 5'-RACE with molecular barcodes produced the TCR beta libraries. MiXCR, applied by TCRdb to the 5' RACE reads, yields one record per CDR3 protein. Seen here are approximately 250,000 distinct CDR3 sequences, about 10% observed once, and the top ten hold 2.6%. V was pared by 3 bases and J by 3 bases, with 9 bases of the junction left unmatched. The CDR3 totals 16 residues. Germline-derived CDR1 and CDR2 are MGHRA and YSYEKL. Sequencing was performed on blood, either unsorted or a sorted T cell fraction (not recorded which). The rearrangement joins TRBV4-1 to TRBJ2-3; the match to TRBD1 covers 7 bases. The receptor was isolated from a male donor with ankylosing spondylitis or in good health (not recorded which). The CDR3, as DNA: TGCGCCAGCAGCCAGAACCGGGACAGCCCTACAGATACGCAGTATTTT. Translation gives CASSQNRDSPTDTQYF.